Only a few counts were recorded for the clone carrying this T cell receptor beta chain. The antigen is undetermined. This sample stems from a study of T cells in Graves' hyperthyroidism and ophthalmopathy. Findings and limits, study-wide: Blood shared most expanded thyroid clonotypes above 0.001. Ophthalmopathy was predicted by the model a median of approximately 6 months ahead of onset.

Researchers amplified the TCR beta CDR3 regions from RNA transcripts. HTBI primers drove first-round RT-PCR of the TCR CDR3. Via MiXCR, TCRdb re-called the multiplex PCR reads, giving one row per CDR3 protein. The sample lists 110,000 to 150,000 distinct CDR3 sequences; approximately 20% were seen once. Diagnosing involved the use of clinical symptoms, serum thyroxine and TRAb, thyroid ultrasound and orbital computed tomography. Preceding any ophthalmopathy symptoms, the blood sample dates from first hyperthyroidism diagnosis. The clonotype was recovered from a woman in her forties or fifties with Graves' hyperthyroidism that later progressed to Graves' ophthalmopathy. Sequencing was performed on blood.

The DNA of the CDR3 is TGCAGTGCTGGGGCCCCATACAATGAGCAGTTCTTC. Protein sequence: CSAGAPYNEQFF. This chain joins TRBV20-1 and TRBJ2-1; D possibly corresponds to TRBD1 (5 bases). This CDR3 contains 12 residues. Trimming took off 5 bases at V and 4 bases at J, with 9 bases between the two ends. Germline V CDR1 and CDR2: DFQATT, SNEGSKA (reference sequence).